This TCR beta chain was captured by sequencing in a study of OX40 agonist ivuxolimab in advanced cancers. A few counts support this clone. Its antigen is not known. Method: immunoSEQ multiplex PCR; TCRdb's copy keeps in-frame clones and lacks some. The sample lists fewer than 11,000 clones, over 60% occurring once. Findings and limits, study-wide: It was not determined which antigens were specifically recognized by the peripheral T cells that had undergone clonal expansion. Partial responders receiving 0.1-3.0 mg/kg showed among the lowest clonal expansion.

The receptor was isolated from an adult with an advanced solid tumor such as melanoma, head and neck, liver or kidney cancer. Sequenced material: CD4+ or CD8+ T cells sorted from blood, taken in a trial of the OX40 agonist ivuxolimab.

The CDR3 region has the DNA TGTGCCAGCAGCTTAAGGTCCCCAGGTCATAATTCACCCCTCCACTTT. It yields the protein CASSLRSPGHNSPLHF. The rearrangement joins TRBV7-9 to TRBJ1-6; D unclear. V gave up 2 bases and J gave up 5 bases, with 13 bases separating them. Germline CDR1 is SEHNR and CDR2 is FQNEAQ (reference sequence). The CDR3 loop spans 16 amino acids.